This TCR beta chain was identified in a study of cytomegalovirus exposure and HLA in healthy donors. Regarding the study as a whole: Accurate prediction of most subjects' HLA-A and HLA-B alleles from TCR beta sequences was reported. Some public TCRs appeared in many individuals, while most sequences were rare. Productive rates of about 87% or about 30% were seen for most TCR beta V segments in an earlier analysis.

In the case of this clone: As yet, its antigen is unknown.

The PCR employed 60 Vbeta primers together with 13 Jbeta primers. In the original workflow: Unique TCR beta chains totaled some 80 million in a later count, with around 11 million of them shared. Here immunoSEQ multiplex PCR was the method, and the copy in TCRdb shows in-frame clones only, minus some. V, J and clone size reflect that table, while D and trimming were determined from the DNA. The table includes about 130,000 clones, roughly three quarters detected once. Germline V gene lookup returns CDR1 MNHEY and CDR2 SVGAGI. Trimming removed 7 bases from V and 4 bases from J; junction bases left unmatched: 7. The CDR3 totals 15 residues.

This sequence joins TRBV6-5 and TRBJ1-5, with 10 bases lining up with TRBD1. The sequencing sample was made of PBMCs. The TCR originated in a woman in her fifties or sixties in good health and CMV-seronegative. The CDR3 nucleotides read TGTGCCAGCAAAACACAGGGACAGGGGAATCAGCCCCAGCATTTT. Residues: CASKTQGQGNQPQHF.